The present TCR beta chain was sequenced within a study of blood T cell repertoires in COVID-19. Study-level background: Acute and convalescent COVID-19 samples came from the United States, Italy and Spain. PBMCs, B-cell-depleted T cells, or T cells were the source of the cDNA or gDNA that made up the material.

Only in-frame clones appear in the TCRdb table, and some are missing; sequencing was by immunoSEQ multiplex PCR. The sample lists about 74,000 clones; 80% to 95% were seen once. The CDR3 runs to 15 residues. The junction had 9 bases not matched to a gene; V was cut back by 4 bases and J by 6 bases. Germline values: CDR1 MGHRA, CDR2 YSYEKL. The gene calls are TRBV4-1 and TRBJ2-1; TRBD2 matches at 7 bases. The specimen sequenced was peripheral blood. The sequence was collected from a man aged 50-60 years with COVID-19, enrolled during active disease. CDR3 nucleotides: TGCGCCAGCAGCCCGGTAGCGGGCGGCCTCAATGAGCAGTTCTTC. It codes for CASSPVAGGLNEQFF.